This entry features one T cell receptor beta chain sequence. The antigen is undetermined. Healthy bone marrow donors made up the cohort. The data derive from a study of cytomegalovirus exposure and HLA in healthy donors. Points from the study as a whole: Later analysis associated a missense DCLRE1C variant with TCR beta V- and J-gene trimming.

With 60 Vbeta and 13 Jbeta primers, the PCR was carried out. Original analysis: Around 9.9 million shared chains were among the roughly 80 million unique TCR beta chains that a later analysis counted. TCRdb's copy holds only in-frame clones and misses some; the assay was immunoSEQ multiplex PCR. The V and J calls and clone size come from that table; D and trimming were worked out from the DNA. The table has about 190,000 clones, over 60% seen once. The clonotype comes from a man in his thirties or forties in good health and CMV-seropositive. Sequenced: PBMCs.

The CDR3: CASSSRTGGYEQYF. As DNA, the CDR3 is TGTGCCAGCAGCTCCCGGACAGGGGGGTACGAGCAGTACTTC. The chain recombines TRBV11-3 with TRBJ2-7; 10 positions match TRBD1. The germline V gene has CDR1 SGHNT and CDR2 YENEEA. The CDR3 loop spans 14 amino acids. V gave up 4 bases and J gave up 4 bases; unmatched junction bases: 4.